The clone carrying this T cell receptor (beta chain) was counted between two and nine times. V dropped 5 bases and J dropped 4 bases, with 11 bases sitting between them. This CDR3 region has 13 residues. The germline V gene has CDR1 SGHAT and CDR2 FQNNGV. This sample is drawn from a study of early T cells in non-severe SARS-CoV-2 infection. TCRdb reprocessed the 5' RACE reads with MiXCR, giving one entry per CDR3 protein. The sample carries tens of thousands of distinct CDR3 sequences, around 5.6% recorded once. The sequence derives from an adult who was a healthcare worker with PCR-confirmed SARS-CoV-2 infection or an uninfected control (not recorded which). Sequencing used whole blood. The chain recombines TRBV11-2 with TRBJ1-1; unclear D gene. CDR3 coding DNA: TGTGCCAGCAGCCCTTACGTGGGCACTGAAGCTTTCTTT. Translating gives CASSPYVGTEAFF. The variable domain in full, with the rest retrieved from reference TRBV11-2 and TRBJ1-1, is EAGVAQSPRYKIIEKRQSVAFWCNPISGHATLYWYQQILGQGPKLLIQFQNNGVVDDSQLPKDRFSAERLKGVDSTLKIQPAKLEDSAVYLCASSPYVGTEAFFGQGTRLTVV.